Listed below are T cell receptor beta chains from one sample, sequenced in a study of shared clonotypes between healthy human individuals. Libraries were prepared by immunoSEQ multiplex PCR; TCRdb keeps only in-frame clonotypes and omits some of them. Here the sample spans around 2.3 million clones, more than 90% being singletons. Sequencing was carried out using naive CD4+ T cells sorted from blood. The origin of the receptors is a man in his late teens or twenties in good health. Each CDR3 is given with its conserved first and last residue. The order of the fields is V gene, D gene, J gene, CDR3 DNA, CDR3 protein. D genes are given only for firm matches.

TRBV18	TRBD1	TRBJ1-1	TGTGCCAGCTCAGGACAGGGGGCATCGAACACTGAAGCTTTCTTT	CASSGQGASNTEAFF
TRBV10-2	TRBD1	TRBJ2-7	TGCGCCAGCGCCAGGACAGGGGGCTACGAGCAGTACTTC	CASARTGGYEQYF
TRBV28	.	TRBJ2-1	TGTGCCAGCAGGGGAGGTGGTGAGCAGTTCTTC	CASRGGGEQFF
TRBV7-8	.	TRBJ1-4	TGTGCCAGCAGTCGCACAGGGTGGGGTGAAAAACTGTTTTTT	CASSRTGWGEKLFF
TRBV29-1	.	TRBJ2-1	TGCAGCGCCCAAAGGAGCTCCTACAATGAGCAGTTCTTC	CSAQRSSYNEQFF
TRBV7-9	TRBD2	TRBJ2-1	TGTGCCAGCAGCTTCCGAGGGACTACCTCCTACAATGAGCAGTTCTTC	CASSFRGTTSYNEQFF
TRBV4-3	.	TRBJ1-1	TGCGCCAGCAGCCTCGGGAGGGGGAACACTGAAGCTTTCTTT	CASSLGRGNTEAFF
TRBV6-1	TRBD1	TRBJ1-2	TGTGCCAGCAGTGGACAGGGGGCTTGGGGAGACTATGGCTACACCTTC	CASSGQGAWGDYGYTF
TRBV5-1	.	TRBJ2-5	TGCGCCAGCAGTCCGACCACCTCCCGGGAGACCCAGTACTTC	CASSPTTSRETQYF
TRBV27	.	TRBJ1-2	TGTGCCAGCAGGACGGGGCGAGTACGTACTAACTATGGCTACACCTTC	CASRTGRVRTNYGYTF